This T cell receptor beta chain derives from a study of graft-versus-host responses after intestinal transplantation. About the research overall: Every recipient underwent anti-thymocyte globulin induction, then tacrolimus and steroids for two to four years.

The study's findings and limits: Some GvH clones appeared in ileal mucosa or blood before recipient bone marrow.

Assay used: immunoSEQ multiplex PCR; TCRdb lists only in-frame clones, some missing. The sample consists of about 82,000 clones, 91% of them appearing once. This clone was seen a single time. As yet, its antigen is unknown. Germline trimming cut 9 bases from V and 7 bases from J; bases unmatched to any gene: 3. Per germline, CDR1 WNHNN and CDR2 SYGVQD (reference sequence). This CDR3 comprises 11 residues. The sequencing here drew on unstimulated CD4+ T cells sorted from spleen or lymph node cells, taken before intestinal transplant. The chain carries TRBV10-1 and TRBJ2-1, with 7 nucleotides matching TRBD1. The clonotype comes from a human donor who received an intestinal transplant. The CDR3 protein is CASGQVNEQFF. The CDR3 bases are TGCGCCAGTGGACAGGTTAATGAGCAGTTCTTC.